One sample yielded the 13 T cell receptor beta chains listed below, sequenced in a study of naive and memory T cell subsets. Points from the study as a whole: Naive repertoires, especially CD8, held a few larger clonotypes, possibly memory cells re-expressing CD45RA.

Both TRBC1 and TRBC2 were covered by a beta constant-region primer of two equimolar oligonucleotides. The ligated cDNA underwent four PCR rounds using SP2 and nested alpha and beta constant-region primers. TCRdb passed the UMI-ligation and nested PCR reads through MiXCR, listing each CDR3 protein once. The sample shows 90,000 to 120,000 distinct CDR3 sequences, around 15% of them seen only once. For these receptors, no antigen is known. Sequenced input: naive CD8+ T cells from blood. These receptors all stem from a human donor in good health.

This clonotype showed up many times. The chain carries TRBV20-1 and TRBJ2-3; D not resolved. Germline V lookup: CDR1 DFQATT, CDR2 SNEGSKA (reference sequence). V was trimmed by 7 bases and J by 2 bases, leaving 16 bases between them. CDR3 size: 14 residues. DNA for the CDR3: TGCAGTGTAGTTTCCGACAAAAACACAGATACGCAGTATTTT. Translated: CSVVSDKNTDTQYF.

This clonotype has only a few counts. The CDR3 DNA is TGTGCTAGTGGTTTGGTACAGGGGAGCGGGCCTCACACAGATACGCAGTATTTT. This codes for CASGLVQGSGPHTDTQYF. The chain couples TRBV12-5 to TRBJ2-3; D might be TRBD1 (7 bases). CDR1 is LGHNT and CDR2 is FRNRAP in the germline V gene. The CDR3 has 18 amino acids. V was clipped by 0 bases and J by 2 bases, with 18 bases between them.

This clonotype was picked up a small number of times. The V call is TRBV5-4, the J call TRBJ2-3; D perhaps matches TRBD1 (5 bases). V was cut by 10 bases and J by 2 bases, with 17 bases left in between. Germline V lookup: CDR1 SGHNT, CDR2 YYREEE (reference sequence). The CDR3 sequence is 14 residues long. The CDR3 loop is CAAHHRGTTDTQYF. As DNA, the CDR3 is TGTGCCGCCCACCATAGGGGAACCACAGATACGCAGTATTTT. The variable domain in full, completed from reference TRBV5-4 and TRBJ2-3, reads ETGVTQSPTHLIKTRGQQVTLRCSSQSGHNTVSWYQQALGQGPQFIFQYYREEENGRGNFPPRFSGLQFPNYSSELNVNALELDDSALYLCAAHHRGTTDTQYFGPGTRLTVL.

This clonotype was observed a handful of times. The genes are TRBV7-9 and TRBJ2-3, with TRBD2 identical over 11 bases. In germline, CDR1 is SEHNR, CDR2 FQNEAQ (reference sequence). V lost 10 bases, J lost 6 bases, and 15 bases stayed unmatched. The CDR3 covers 16 residues. CDR3 bases: TGTGCCACTACGGGACTAGCGGCACACAATTACGATACGCAGTATTTT. This sequence encodes CATTGLAAHNYDTQYF.

V usage is TRBV7-9 and J usage is TRBJ2-1; weak D call: TRBD2 (6 bases). Germline CDR1 SEHNR, CDR2 FQNEAQ (reference sequence). Trimming removed 5 bases at V and 8 bases at J, with 19 bases between. The CDR3 sequence is 15 residues long. The CDR3 loop reads CASSGHLRGDDEQFF. The CDR3 DNA follows: TGTGCCAGCAGCGGTCACCTTCGCGGGGATGATGAGCAGTTCTTC.

This clonotype was seen a few times. The genes are TRBV29-1 and TRBJ1-1; D is unresolved. Germline assignment: CDR1 SQVTM and CDR2 ANQGSEA. Trimming pared 4 bases from V and 4 bases from J, leaving 4 bases between. The CDR3 consists of 10 residues. In nucleotides, the CDR3 is TGCAGCGTTGCGAGCACTGAAGCTTTCTTT. It yields the protein CSVASTEAFF.

This clonotype turned up a few times. This chain connects TRBV6-6 to TRBJ2-7; D is undetermined. V shed 5 bases and J shed 4 bases, with 12 bases lying between them. CDR3 size: 13 residues. Germline lookup yields CDR1 MNHNY and CDR2 SVGAGI (reference sequence). The CDR3 region has the DNA TGTGCCAGCAGTCCCAACACTGGGTACGAGCAGTACTTC. This encodes CASSPNTGYEQYF.

This rearrangement joins TRBV27 to TRBJ1-1, with D possibly matching TRBD1 (6 bases). The ends were cut back, 5 bases at V and 5 bases at J, with 21 bases in the middle. This CDR3 has 16 amino acids. Germline V CDR1 and CDR2: MNHEY, SMNVEV (reference sequence). CDR3 DNA sequence: TGTGCCAGCAGTCTTACCCCGGACAGAGTTTTTACTGAAGCTTTCTTT. Protein: CASSLTPDRVFTEAFF.

This clonotype occurred many times. This sequence joins TRBV6-6 and TRBJ2-1; D is ambiguous. Germline V CDR1 and CDR2: MNHNY, SVGAGI (reference sequence). Trimming pared 8 bases from V and 7 bases from J, leaving 12 bases between. The CDR3 runs 12 residues. CDR3 sequence reads: CASSAIKNEQFF. As DNA, the CDR3 is TGTGCCAGCTCGGCAATAAAAAATGAGCAGTTCTTC.

V and J are TRBV4-2 and TRBJ2-1, with D tentatively TRBD1 or TRBD2 (5 bases each). The CDR3 is 13 residues long. V lost 1 base, J lost 7 bases, and 8 bases lay in between. The germline V gene encodes CDR1 LGHNA and CDR2 YNFKEQ. In nucleotides, the CDR3 is TGTGCCAGCAGCCAAGCGTGGGGGAATGAGCAGTTCTTC. As protein: CASSQAWGNEQFF.

The CDR3 DNA reads as TGTGCCAGCAGCGCCGGACAGGGAATAAACACTGAAGCTTTCTTT. Its translation: CASSAGQGINTEAFF. V gene TRBV7-8 combines with J gene TRBJ1-1, with 8 bases that match TRBD1. This CDR3 is 15 amino acids long. The germline V gene encodes CDR1 SGHVS and CDR2 FQNEAQ. With V trimmed by 5 bases and J by 2 bases, 7 bases remained unmatched.

Only a few counts were recorded for this clonotype. V is TRBV12-3 or TRBV12-4 and J is TRBJ2-1; D is ambiguous. The CDR3 is made up of 15 amino acids. V was trimmed by 3 bases and J by 4 bases, leaving 13 bases between them. The CDR3 here is CASSFGGDPYNEQFF. CDR3 in DNA: TGTGCCAGCAGTTTCGGTGGGGATCCTTACAATGAGCAGTTCTTC.

This chain joins TRBV6-2 or TRBV6-3 and TRBJ2-1, with D perhaps being TRBD1 or TRBD2 (6 bases each). Per the germline V gene, CDR1 is MNHEY and CDR2 is SVGEGT. The CDR3 runs to 19 residues. Trimming stripped 0 bases from V and 1 base from J, with 19 bases between. The CDR3 coding sequence is TGTGCCAGCAGTTACTCGAAGTCGTTACCGGGGGCGTCCTACAATGAGCAGTTCTTC. Amino acid sequence: CASSYSKSLPGASYNEQFF.